The clone carrying this TCR beta chain was picked up one time. The antigen remains unidentified. The sample comes from a study of CD8+ T cells in alopecia areata. Across the study: Patients received oral tofacitinib, 5 to 10 mg twice daily, for moderate-to-severe alopecia areata.

As the sequencing template, cDNA was produced by extracting RNA and reverse transcribing it. Assay: immunoSEQ multiplex PCR; the TCRdb copy retains only in-frame clones and omits some. Of 180,000 or so clones listed, less than 80% are singletons. Study-level results: Scalp samples also yield sequences from resident alphabeta T cells of normal skin. Shared TCR sequences were less clear between patients than in mice, possibly partly from HLA diversity.

Sorting of PBMCs yielded the CD4+ and CD8+ T cells. Germline V gene data show CDR1 as GTSNPN and CDR2 as SVGIG (reference sequence). V lost 3 bases and J 3 bases, leaving 14 bases between the germline ends. The CDR3 is 14 residues long. V is TRBV30 and J is TRBJ2-5; no reliable D call. This specimen consisted of CD8+ T cells sorted from blood, obtained at week 0. The clonotype was recovered from a human donor with alopecia areata. The CDR3 reads CAWSDGIEKETQYF. In DNA, the CDR3 is TGTGCCTGGAGCGATGGTATAGAGAAAGAGACCCAGTACTTC.